What follows are 17 T cell receptor beta chains derived from one specimen sequenced in a study of beta chain features in type 1 diabetes (dated by TCRdb to 2016 to 2019). Overall study outcomes, separate from this receptor: In all four CD4+ subsets, TCRB CDR3 length was moderately but significantly shorter in type 1 diabetes patients.

No cognate antigen is known for these TCRs. Libraries were made using the immunoSEQ multiplex PCR assay. The High Capacity cDNA Reverse Transcription Kit was used to reverse transcribe all of the isolated RNA, meaning that expressed TCRB transcripts were what got sequenced. TCRdb took over this immuneACCESS table, retaining in-frame rearrangements with V and J assigned. Such tables are incomplete; in checked studies, under half of the missing clones stem from an unresolved V gene, and the remainder is unexplained. This sample lists about 240,000 clones; over 11% were detected once. The ten largest clones capture about 0.02% of the sample. The source material was naive CD4+ T cells from blood. The sample's cell subset or site, from its label and the paper: true naive CD4+ T cells. These receptors were collected from a man in his thirties or forties with type 1 diabetes.

The chain combines TRBV5-4 with TRBJ1-1, with a possible D match to TRBD1 (5 bases). The V end lost 4 bases, the J end lost 7 bases, and 14 bases lay between the germline ends. This CDR3 comprises 13 residues. Germline V gene data show CDR1 as SGHNT and CDR2 as YYREEE (reference sequence). CDR3 coding DNA: TGTGCCAGCAGCCCGACCTTTCAGGGTGAAGCTTTCTTT. Its translation: CASSPTFQGEAFF.

This chain connects TRBV7-9 to TRBJ1-2; D is perhaps TRBD1 (5 bases). In germline, CDR1 is SEHNR, CDR2 FQNEAQ (reference sequence). The CDR3 extends over 15 amino acids. Trimming took 2 bases from V and 3 from J, leaving 13 bases between them. The CDR3 protein is CASSLQGFRHYGYTF. In DNA form, the CDR3 reads TGTGCCAGCAGCTTACAGGGTTTTCGGCACTATGGCTACACCTTC.

This clone came up a few times. Mismatch with germline at one junction end may stem from a read error. V gene TRBV7-2 combines with J gene TRBJ2-2; 10 bases align to TRBD2. This CDR3 contains 15 residues. Germline values: CDR1 SGHTA, CDR2 FQGNSA. Here the CDR3 DNA reads TGTGCCAGCAGCTCGGGACTAGCGAAAACCGGGGAGCTGTTTTTT. This translates into CASSSGLAKTGELFF.

This clone was counted a few times. The rearrangement links TRBV6-5 to TRBJ2-2, with D uncertain. This CDR3 is 12 amino acids long. V lost 2 bases and J lost 7, with 5 bases in between. Germline CDR1 is MNHEY and CDR2 is SVGAGI. The CDR3 DNA is TGTGCCAGCAGTTACGAGGTCGGGGAGCTGTTTTTT. Amino acid sequence: CASSYEVGELFF.

The J gene is TRBJ2-5, the V gene TRBV2; TRBD2 agrees at 7 bases. V lost 7 bases, J lost 5 bases, and 7 bases stayed unmatched. The CDR3 totals 13 residues. The germline V gene encodes CDR1 SNHLY and CDR2 FYNNEI. DNA for the CDR3: TGTGCCAGCACGGACCCCGGGAGGGAGACCCAGTACTTC. Amino acids: CASTDPGRETQYF.

This clone appeared a few times. V gene TRBV29-1 combines with J gene TRBJ1-1; D remains unclear. The CDR3 is made up of 12 amino acids. The V end lost 6 bases, the J end lost 3 bases, and 11 bases lay between the germline ends. The germline V gene encodes CDR1 SQVTM and CDR2 ANQGSEA. The CDR3 spells CSVSQRDTEAFF. The DNA of the CDR3 is TGCAGCGTCTCACAGCGGGACACTGAAGCTTTCTTT. The variable domain in full, with the rest retrieved from reference TRBV29-1 and TRBJ1-1, is SAVISQKPSRDICQRGTSLTIQCQVDSQVTMMFWYRQQPGQSLTLIATANQGSEATYESGFVIDKFPISRPNLTFSTLTVSNMSPEDSSIYLCSVSQRDTEAFFGQGTRLTVV.

The chain carries TRBV6-5 and TRBJ2-2; 7 bases match TRBD2. V was clipped by 0 bases and J by 7 bases; unmatched bases: 2. From germline, CDR1 is MNHEY and CDR2 SVGAGI. The CDR3 is 14 residues long. The CDR3 nucleotides read TGTGCCAGCAGTTACTCTCCGGGGGGCGGGGAGCTGTTTTTT. Translated: CASSYSPGGGELFF.

This clone was recorded a few times. The V and J genes are TRBV5-1 and TRBJ1-1; 8 nucleotides line up with TRBD1. This CDR3 comprises 16 residues. The germline V gene has CDR1 SGHRS and CDR2 YFSETQ. V lost 4 bases and J lost 0; bases outside the gene matches: 8. The CDR3 DNA sequence: TGCGCCAGCAGCACGTCGGGACAGGCAATGAACACTGAAGCTTTCTTT. Residues: CASSTSGQAMNTEAFF. Full variable domain (remainder filled in from reference TRBV5-1 and TRBJ1-1): KAGVTQTPRYLIKTRGQQVTLSCSPISGHRSVSWYQQTPGQGLQFLFEYFSETQRNKGNFPGRFSGRQFSNSRSEMNVSTLELGDSALYLCASSTSGQAMNTEAFFGQGTRLTVV.

This clone has just a few counts. Other DNA sequences in the same sample also yield this CDR3. The chain carries TRBV6-5 and TRBJ2-7, with 13 nucleotides matching TRBD2. The CDR3 extends over 14 amino acids. The V gene's germline CDR1 is MNHEY and CDR2 SVGAGI. The J segment lost 4 bases and the V segment lost 6 bases, leaving 3 bases of the junction unmatched. In nucleotides, the CDR3 is TGTGCCAGCAGACCACTAGCGGGGGGGTACGAGCAGTACTTC. This codes for CASRPLAGGYEQYF.

This clone showed up just a few times. The chain employs TRBV18 and TRBJ1-1; 10 bases map to TRBD1. The CDR3 runs to 16 residues. CDR1 is KGHSH and CDR2 is LQKENI in the germline V gene. Trimming cost V 3 bases and J 4 bases; bases outside gene matches: 8. The CDR3 here is CASSPRQGAGGTEAFF. As DNA, the CDR3 is TGTGCCAGCTCACCGAGACAGGGGGCGGGTGGCACTGAAGCTTTCTTT.

This rearrangement joins TRBV5-1 to TRBJ2-7; 10 nucleotides agree with TRBD1. Trimming took 0 bases from V and 0 from J; bases not matched to a gene: 6. Germline V gene lookup returns CDR1 SGHRS and CDR2 YFSETQ. The CDR3 extends over 17 amino acids. This CDR3 reads CASSLAQGQGGSYEQYF. The CDR3, as DNA: TGCGCCAGCAGCTTGGCCCAAGGACAGGGGGGCTCCTACGAGCAGTACTTC. The variable domain in full, with the rest retrieved from reference TRBV5-1 and TRBJ2-7, is KAGVTQTPRYLIKTRGQQVTLSCSPISGHRSVSWYQQTPGQGLQFLFEYFSETQRNKGNFPGRFSGRQFSNSRSEMNVSTLELGDSALYLCASSLAQGQGGSYEQYFGPGTRLTVT.

This sequence joins TRBV2 and TRBJ2-1; 10 positions agree with TRBD1. V dropped 9 bases and J dropped 10; count of bases not matched to a gene: 9. CDR1 is SNHLY and CDR2 is FYNNEI in the germline V gene. The CDR3 contains 13 residues. DNA of the CDR3: TGTGCCAGTGATAGACAGGGGGCCAGGGAGCAGTTCTTC. Translating it yields CASDRQGAREQFF.

This clone was seen a few times. The chain is built from TRBV18 and TRBJ2-1; 8 bases line up with TRBD2. Trimming at V came to 3 bases and at J to 1 base, leaving 11 bases not matched to a gene. CDR1 and CDR2 from the germline V gene are KGHSH and LQKENI. CDR3 length: 18 residues. This chain's CDR3 is CASSPPGSGSLSYNEQFF. For the CDR3, the DNA is TGTGCCAGCTCACCCCCGGGGAGCGGGAGTCTTTCCTACAATGAGCAGTTCTTC.

This sequence joins TRBV5-6 and TRBJ2-1; possibly TRBD1 for D (5 bases). This CDR3 spans 13 amino acids. Germline assignment: CDR1 SGHDT and CDR2 YYEEEE. Trimming stripped 5 bases from V and 12 bases from J, with 18 bases between. CDR3 bases: TGTGCCAGCAGTTCCCTGAAGGGGATTTGGCAGTTCTTC. Protein sequence: CASSSLKGIWQFF.

This clone has more than one count but fewer than ten. The chain carries TRBV27 and TRBJ1-2, with TRBD1 matching over 10 bases. V gave up 7 bases and J gave up 2 bases; unmatched junction bases: 4. The germline V gene encodes CDR1 MNHEY and CDR2 SMNVEV (reference sequence). The CDR3 has 14 amino acids. In nucleotides, the CDR3 is TGTGCCAGCACGCGGACAGGGGGGAACTATGGCTACACCTTC. Amino acid sequence: CASTRTGGNYGYTF.

This chain uses TRBV4-1 with TRBJ2-3, with 10 bases aligning to TRBD2. The CDR3 runs to 18 residues. J was trimmed by 1 base and V by 4 bases; bases with no gene match: 11. Germline V CDR1 and CDR2: MGHRA, YSYEKL. The CDR3 DNA reads as TGCGCCAGCAGCCCAGGACGGACTAGCGGAGGGGGCACAGATACGCAGTATTTT. It is translated as CASSPGRTSGGGTDTQYF.

This clone was recorded a few times. This chain uses TRBV2 with TRBJ2-7, with 11 bases aligning to TRBD1. The CDR3 is 14 residues long. The germline V gene encodes CDR1 SNHLY and CDR2 FYNNEI. V was clipped by 6 bases and J by 1 base; unmatched bases: 2. In nucleotides, the CDR3 is TGTGCCAGCAGGGACAGGGGGCAATCCTACGAGCAGTACTTC. Its translation is CASRDRGQSYEQYF.